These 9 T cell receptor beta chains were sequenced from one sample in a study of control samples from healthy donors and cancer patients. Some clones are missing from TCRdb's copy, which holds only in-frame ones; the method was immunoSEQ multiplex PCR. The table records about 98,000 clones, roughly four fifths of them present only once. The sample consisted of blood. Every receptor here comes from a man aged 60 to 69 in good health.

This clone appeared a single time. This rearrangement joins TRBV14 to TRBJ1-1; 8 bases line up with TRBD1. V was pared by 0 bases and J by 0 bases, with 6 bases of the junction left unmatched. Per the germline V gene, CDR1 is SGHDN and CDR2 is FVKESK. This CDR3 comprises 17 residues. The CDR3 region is CASSQEGGTGLNTEAFF. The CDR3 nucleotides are TGTGCCAGCAGCCAAGAGGGCGGGACAGGATTGAACACTGAAGCTTTCTTT. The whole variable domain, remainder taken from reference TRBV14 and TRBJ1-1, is EAGVTQFPSHSVIEKGQTVTLRCDPISGHDNLYWYRRVMGKEIKFLLHFVKESKQDESGMPNNRFLAERTGGTYSTLKVQPAELEDSGVYFCASSQEGGTGLNTEAFFGQGTRLTVV.

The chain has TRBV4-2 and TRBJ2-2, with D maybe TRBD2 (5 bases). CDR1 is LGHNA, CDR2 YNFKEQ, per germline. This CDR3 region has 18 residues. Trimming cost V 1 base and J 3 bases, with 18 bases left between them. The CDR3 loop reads CASSQGITPGVDTGELFF. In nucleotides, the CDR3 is TGTGCCAGCAGCCAAGGGATAACCCCCGGGGTGGACACCGGGGAGCTGTTTTTT.

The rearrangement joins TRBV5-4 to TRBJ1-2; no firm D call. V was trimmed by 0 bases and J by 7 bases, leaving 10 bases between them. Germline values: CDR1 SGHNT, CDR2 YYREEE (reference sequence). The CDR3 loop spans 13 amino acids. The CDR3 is CASSLEGHGGYTF. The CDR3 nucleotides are TGTGCCAGCAGCTTGGAAGGGCACGGTGGCTACACCTTC.

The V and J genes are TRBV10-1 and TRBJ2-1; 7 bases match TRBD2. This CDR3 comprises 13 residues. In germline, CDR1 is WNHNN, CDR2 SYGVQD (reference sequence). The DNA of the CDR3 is TGCGCGGGGGGAGGGTACTCCTACAATGAGCAGTTCTTC. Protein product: CAGGGYSYNEQFF.

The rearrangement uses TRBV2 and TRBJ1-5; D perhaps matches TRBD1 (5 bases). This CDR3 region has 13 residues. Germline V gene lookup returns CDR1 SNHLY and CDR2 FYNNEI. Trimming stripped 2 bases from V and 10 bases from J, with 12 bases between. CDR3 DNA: TGTGCCAGCAGTGAATATCGGGGCGGACCCCAGCATTTT. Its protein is CASSEYRGGPQHF.

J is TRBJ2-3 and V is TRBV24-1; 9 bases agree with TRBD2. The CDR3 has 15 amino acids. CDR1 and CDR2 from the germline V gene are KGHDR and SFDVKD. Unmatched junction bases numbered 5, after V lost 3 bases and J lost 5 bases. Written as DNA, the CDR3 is TGTGCCACCAGTGATGGCGGGAGGGCCGTAGATACGCAGTATTTT. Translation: CATSDGGRAVDTQYF.

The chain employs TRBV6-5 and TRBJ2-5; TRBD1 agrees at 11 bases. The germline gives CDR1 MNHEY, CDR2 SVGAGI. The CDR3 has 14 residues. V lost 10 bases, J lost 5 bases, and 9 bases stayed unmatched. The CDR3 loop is CATKRTGGAETQYF. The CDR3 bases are TGTGCCACGAAGCGGACAGGGGGCGCCGAGACCCAGTACTTC.

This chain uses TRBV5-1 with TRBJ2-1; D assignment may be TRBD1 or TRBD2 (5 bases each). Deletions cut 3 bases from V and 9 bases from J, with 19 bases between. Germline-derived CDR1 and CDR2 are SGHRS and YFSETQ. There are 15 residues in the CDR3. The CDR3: CASSYGLYQGFEQFF. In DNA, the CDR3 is TGCGCCAGCAGCTATGGACTTTACCAGGGATTTGAGCAGTTCTTC. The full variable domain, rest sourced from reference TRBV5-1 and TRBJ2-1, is KAGVTQTPRYLIKTRGQQVTLSCSPISGHRSVSWYQQTPGQGLQFLFEYFSETQRNKGNFPGRFSGRQFSNSRSEMNVSTLELGDSALYLCASSYGLYQGFEQFFGPGTRLTVL.

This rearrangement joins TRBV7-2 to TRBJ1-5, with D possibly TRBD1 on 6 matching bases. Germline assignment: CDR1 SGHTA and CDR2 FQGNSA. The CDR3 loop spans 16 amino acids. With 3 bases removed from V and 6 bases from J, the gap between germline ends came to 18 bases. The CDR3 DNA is TGTGCCAGCAGCTTTGCCGCGGGGGAAGGGGGTCAGCCCCAGCATTTT. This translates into CASSFAAGEGGQPQHF.